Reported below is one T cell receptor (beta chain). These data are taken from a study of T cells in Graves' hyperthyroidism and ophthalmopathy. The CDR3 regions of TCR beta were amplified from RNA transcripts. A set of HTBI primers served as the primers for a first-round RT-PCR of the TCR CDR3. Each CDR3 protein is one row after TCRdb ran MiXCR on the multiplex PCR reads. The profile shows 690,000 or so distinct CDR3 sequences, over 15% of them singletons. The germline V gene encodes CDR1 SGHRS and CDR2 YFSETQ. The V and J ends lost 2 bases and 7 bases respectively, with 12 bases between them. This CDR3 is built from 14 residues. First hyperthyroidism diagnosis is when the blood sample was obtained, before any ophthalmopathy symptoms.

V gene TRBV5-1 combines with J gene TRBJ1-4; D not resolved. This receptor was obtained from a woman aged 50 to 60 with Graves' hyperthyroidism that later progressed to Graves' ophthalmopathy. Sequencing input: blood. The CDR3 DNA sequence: TGCGCCAGCAGCTTCAGGAGGGTTACTGAAAAACTGTTTTTT. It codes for CASSFRRVTEKLFF.